The 25 T cell receptor beta chains listed next were all sequenced from one sample in a study of cytomegalovirus exposure and HLA in healthy donors. A multiplex PCR was run with 60 Vbeta primers and 13 Jbeta primers. Sequencing used immunoSEQ multiplex PCR; TCRdb keeps in-frame clones, though not all of them. Of about 200,000 clones listed, 79% are singletons. The sample was PBMCs. All receptors come from a man between 45 and 60 years old in good health and CMV-seronegative.

V and J are TRBV5-1 and TRBJ2-7, with 10 nucleotides matching TRBD2. Trimming cost V 5 bases and J 2 bases; bases outside gene matches: 4. The CDR3 extends over 14 amino acids. The germline V gene encodes CDR1 SGHRS and CDR2 YFSETQ. For the CDR3, the DNA is TGCGCCAGCAGAGTTACTAGCGGGACCTACGAGCAGTACTTC. As protein: CASRVTSGTYEQYF.

Concerning this clone itself: Germline and junction disagree at one end, which may indicate a read error. The V call is TRBV19, the J call TRBJ2-1, with a tentative D call TRBD2 (5 bases). This CDR3 contains 15 residues. The V gene's germline CDR1 is LNHDA and CDR2 SQIVND (reference sequence). This chain's CDR3 is CASRIGERGSSEQFF. The CDR3 DNA sequence: TGTGCCAGTAGAATAGGCGAACGAGGGAGTTCTGAGCAGTTCTTC.

The chain recombines TRBV27 with TRBJ2-1; D gene uncertain. Looked up from germline, CDR1 is MNHEY and CDR2 is SMNVEV (reference sequence). Trimming took 4 bases from V and 6 from J, leaving 19 bases between them. This CDR3 contains 16 residues. The CDR3 DNA reads TGTGCCAGCAGTTCCGAAAAAGGTTTGGGCCTCAATGAGCAGTTCTTC. It encodes CASSSEKGLGLNEQFF.

J is TRBJ1-3 and V is TRBV12-5, with no clear D. This CDR3 region has 14 residues. Germline loops: CDR1 LGHNT, CDR2 FRNRAP. The V and J ends lost 3 bases and 4 bases respectively, with 10 bases between them. The CDR3 DNA is TGTGCTAGTGGTTTCGGGGAACAGGGAAACACCATATATTTT. It yields the protein CASGFGEQGNTIYF.

The V call is TRBV11-2, the J call TRBJ2-5; the D gene is possibly TRBD2 (6 bases). Trimming shortened V by 1 base and J by 4 bases, and 10 bases separated the two germline ends. CDR3 length: 14 residues. Germline CDR1 and CDR2: SGHAT and FQNNGV. The CDR3 region is CASSLVGGGETQYF. The DNA of the CDR3 is TGTGCCAGCAGCTTAGTGGGGGGTGGAGAGACCCAGTACTTC.

This chain links TRBV18 with TRBJ2-5; D not certain. The CDR3 has 13 residues. Trimming removed 2 bases at V and 4 bases at J, with 8 bases between. The V gene's germline CDR1 is KGHSH and CDR2 LQKENI. The CDR3: CASSPAVPETQYF. The DNA for the CDR3 is TGTGCCAGCTCACCAGCAGTCCCAGAGACCCAGTACTTC.

The rearrangement links TRBV6-1 to TRBJ1-1, with D possibly TRBD1 on 5 matching bases. The CDR3 extends over 15 amino acids. Per germline, CDR1 MNHNS and CDR2 SASEGT. The V and J ends lost 9 bases and 1 base respectively, with 18 bases between them. In nucleotides, the CDR3 is TGTGCCAGTCTCCTTTCTTTTACAGGGAACACTGAAGCTTTCTTT. It yields the protein CASLLSFTGNTEAFF.

Notes on this clone: The sample has other DNA sequences that encode this CDR3 too. The rearrangement links TRBV7-9 to TRBJ2-7, with 8 bases matching TRBD2. With V trimmed by 4 bases and J by 2 bases, 1 base remained unmatched. Looked up from germline, CDR1 is SEHNR and CDR2 is FQNEAQ (reference sequence). This CDR3 is 13 amino acids long. The CDR3 DNA is TGTGCCAGCAGCTCGGGACTAGCCTACGAGCAGTACTTC. Translated, it gives CASSSGLAYEQYF.

The V and J genes are TRBV9 and TRBJ2-3; no firm D call. Germline CDR1 SGDLS, CDR2 YYNGEE. The CDR3 spans 12 residues. V was shortened by 2 bases and J by 2 bases, with 3 bases between the two germline ends. For the CDR3, the DNA is TGTGCCAGCAGCGTCTCCACAGATACGCAGTATTTT. The encoded protein is CASSVSTDTQYF.

The chain joins TRBV6-5 to TRBJ1-2, with D possibly being TRBD1 (6 bases). The V and J ends lost 5 bases and 7 bases respectively, with 20 bases between them. The germline V gene encodes CDR1 MNHEY and CDR2 SVGAGI. The CDR3 runs to 15 residues. The CDR3 sequence: CASSTPGQQTGGYTF. Written as DNA, the CDR3 is TGTGCCAGCAGTACCCCGGGACAACAAACGGGTGGCTACACCTTC.

This clone was seen more than once but under ten times. Other nucleotide sequences from this sample produce the same CDR3. V usage is TRBV10-3 and J usage is TRBJ2-2, with a tentative D call TRBD2 (5 bases). Trimming removed 2 bases from V and 3 bases from J, with 7 bases in between. The germline V gene encodes CDR1 ENHRY and CDR2 SYGVKD. CDR3 length equals 14 residues. The CDR3 reads CAISEPGDTGELFF. CDR3 bases: TGTGCCATCAGTGAGCCCGGGGACACCGGGGAGCTGTTTTTT.

The DNA of the CDR3 is TGTGCCAGCAGCCCTGGACAGGGCTTAGGAGGCTACACCTTC. The encoded protein is CASSPGQGLGGYTF. The chain links TRBV7-9 to TRBJ1-2; 8 bases agree with TRBD1. The CDR3 contains 14 residues. The V gene end was trimmed by 5 bases and the J gene end by 8 bases; junction bases not matched to a gene: 10. Germline CDR1 and CDR2: SEHNR and FQNEAQ (reference sequence).

This rearrangement joins TRBV5-1 to TRBJ1-3, with 12 bases that match TRBD1. V lost 4 bases, J lost 3 bases, and 5 bases stayed unmatched. Germline lookup yields CDR1 SGHRS and CDR2 YFSETQ. CDR3 size: 16 residues. The CDR3 region is CASSKGQGAFGNTIYF. The CDR3 DNA reads TGCGCCAGCAGCAAGGGACAGGGGGCTTTTGGAAACACCATATATTTT.

The gene calls are TRBV14 and TRBJ1-2; the D gene is possibly TRBD1 (6 bases). The germline gives CDR1 SGHDN, CDR2 FVKESK. The CDR3 covers 15 residues. Trimming cost V 4 bases and J 2 bases, with 14 bases left between them. The CDR3 here is CASSPQQGLNYGYTF. For the CDR3, the DNA is TGTGCCAGCAGCCCTCAACAGGGCTTAAACTATGGCTACACCTTC. Full variable domain (missing parts from reference TRBV14 and TRBJ1-2): EAGVTQFPSHSVIEKGQTVTLRCDPISGHDNLYWYRRVMGKEIKFLLHFVKESKQDESGMPNNRFLAERTGGTYSTLKVQPAELEDSGVYFCASSPQQGLNYGYTFGSGTRLTVV.

The chain couples TRBV27 to TRBJ2-7; D might be TRBD1 (5 bases). Trimming removed 0 bases from V and 4 bases from J, with 13 bases in between. This CDR3 region has 15 residues. Germline CDR1 reads MNHEY; CDR2 reads SMNVEV (reference sequence). The CDR3 DNA sequence: TGTGCCAGCAGTTTATCTTCGGCAGGGATGTACGAGCAGTACTTC. Residues: CASSLSSAGMYEQYF.

This clone was counted a single time. This chain links TRBV19 with TRBJ1-5; D is uncertain. The germline V gene encodes CDR1 LNHDA and CDR2 SQIVND (reference sequence). V dropped 2 bases and J dropped 2 bases, with 13 bases sitting between them. The CDR3 totals 16 residues. DNA of the CDR3: TGTGCCAGTAGTATAAGCGCTCATCGGGGCAATCAGCCCCAGCATTTT. The encoded protein is CASSISAHRGNQPQHF.

The chain recombines TRBV28 with TRBJ1-1; D possibly corresponds to TRBD1 (5 bases). V was pared by 4 bases and J by 1 base, with 19 bases between. This CDR3 is built from 17 residues. Germline V gene data show CDR1 as MDHEN and CDR2 as SYDVKM. CDR3 in amino acids: CASSSSDAGVRNTEAFF. The DNA for the CDR3 is TGTGCCAGCAGTTCCTCGGACGCGGGGGTAAGGAACACTGAAGCTTTCTTT.

The chain uses TRBV6-5 and TRBJ2-7, with TRBD1 matching over 9 bases. The germline CDR1 and CDR2 sequences are MNHEY and SVGAGI. Losses at the gene ends were 5 bases for V and 5 bases for J; bases not matched to a gene: 4. CDR3 size: 13 residues. Written as DNA, the CDR3 is TGTGCCAGCAGTCGGACAGGGGTGCACGAGCAGTACTTC. Translated, it gives CASSRTGVHEQYF.

The chain carries TRBV6-5 and TRBJ2-7; tentatively, D is TRBD1 (5 bases). V shed 10 bases and J shed 0 bases, with 16 bases lying between them. Germline CDR1 reads MNHEY; CDR2 reads SVGAGI. The length of the CDR3 is 14 residues. The CDR3 nucleotides are TGTGCCACCGCGACAGCCCTCCCCTCCTACGAGCAGTACTTC. Residues: CATATALPSYEQYF.

With respect to this clone: This same CDR3 is encoded by further DNA sequences in the sample. The chain uses TRBV5-1 and TRBJ1-5; D may be TRBD1 (5 bases). The length of the CDR3 is 14 residues. Trimming took off 0 bases at V and 2 bases at J, with 6 bases between the two ends. Germline V gene data show CDR1 as SGHRS and CDR2 as YFSETQ. This CDR3 reads CASSLEGGNQPQHF. CDR3 nucleotides: TGCGCCAGCAGCTTGGAAGGGGGCAATCAGCCCCAGCATTTT.

The chain has TRBV5-8 and TRBJ2-4, with D possibly being TRBD1 (5 bases). This CDR3 comprises 15 residues. Germline V CDR1 and CDR2: SGHTS, YDEGEE. The V end was cut by 5 bases, the J end by 3 bases, with 15 bases between. The CDR3 loop reads CASSLTDLRKNIQYF. In DNA form, the CDR3 reads TGTGCCAGCAGTTTGACAGACCTCCGCAAAAACATTCAGTACTTC.

The gene calls are TRBV6-6 and TRBJ1-2; 7 bases line up with TRBD1. Germline lookup yields CDR1 MNHNY and CDR2 SVGAGI (reference sequence). The ends lost 6 bases at V and 7 bases at J; junction bases unmatched: 5. This CDR3 has 12 amino acids. The CDR3 DNA follows: TGTGCCAGCAGACTCTACAGGGGTGGCTACACCTTC. Protein: CASRLYRGGYTF.

This clone was picked up a small number of times. The chain uses TRBV27 and TRBJ2-5; TRBD2 agrees at 9 bases. CDR3 length: 18 residues. Germline lookup yields CDR1 MNHEY and CDR2 SMNVEV (reference sequence). The V segment lost 8 bases and the J segment 5 bases; nucleotides outside the gene matches: 21. The CDR3 sequence is CASRGGLAGGPSRETQYF. Here the CDR3 DNA reads TGTGCCAGCCGGGGGGGGCTTGCGGGAGGGCCCTCGAGGGAGACCCAGTACTTC.

The CDR3 bases are TGCGCCAGCAGCTTGGTTTCAGGTTACGACGGACTGTTTTTT. It encodes CASSLVSGYDGLFF. The V gene is TRBV5-1, the J gene TRBJ1-4, with no clear D. The V end lost 0 bases, the J end lost 13 bases, and 16 bases lay between the germline ends. This CDR3 has 14 residues. Germline CDR1 is SGHRS and CDR2 is YFSETQ.

The genes are TRBV19 and TRBJ1-1; D is perhaps TRBD1 (6 bases). V lost 7 bases to trimming and J lost 3 bases, with 15 bases between them. The CDR3 extends over 14 amino acids. Per germline, CDR1 LNHDA and CDR2 SQIVND (reference sequence). The CDR3 bases are TGTGCCAGTACCACTGACAGGTATTACACTGAAGCTTTCTTT. Residues: CASTTDRYYTEAFF.